This is a list of T cell receptor beta chains from one sample in a study of identical twins. A single record per CDR3 protein comes from TCRdb applying MiXCR to the 5' RACE reads. The sample consists of more than 600,000 distinct CDR3 sequences, 18% of them appearing once. These same data were also listed under a study on T cells expressing NK-cell markers.

Sequenced input: PBMCs. These receptors all come from a woman aged 18-29 years in good health. Both conserved end residues are part of each CDR3. The D gene is left open where the match is weak. Not every row has a clone size; where given, it reads once, few, many or a size class.

D	size	J	length	V	CDR3	DNA
-	-	TRBJ1-2	12	TRBV12-3/TRBV12-4	CAGRAGRGGYTF	TGTGCCGGCAGAGCAGGGCGGGGCGGCTACACCTTC
TRBD1	many	TRBJ2-7	15	TRBV29-1	CSVAPGQGSTYEQYF	TGCAGCGTTGCGCCGGGACAGGGGTCAACCTACGAGCAGTACTTC
-	few	TRBJ2-7	14	TRBV5-5	CASSQGGSLYEQYF	TGTGCCAGCAGTCAGGGGGGAAGCCTCTACGAGCAGTACTTC
-	many	TRBJ1-1	14	TRBV5-5	CASSSEWANTEAFF	TGTGCCAGCAGCTCGGAGTGGGCTAACACTGAAGCTTTCTTT
-	few	TRBJ1-2	13	TRBV12-3/TRBV12-4	CASSFPGNYGYTF	TGTGCCAGCAGTTTCCCAGGGAACTATGGCTACACCTTC
-	once	TRBJ2-1	14	TRBV5-1	CASSLAEGVAEQFF	TGCGCCAGCAGCTTGGCGGAGGGGGTGGCTGAGCAGTTCTTC
-	-	TRBJ2-1	17	TRBV30	CAWSVPKPFAAYNEQFF	TGTGCCTGGAGTGTACCTAAGCCTTTCGCGGCCTACAATGAGCAGTTCTTC
TRBD2	few	TRBJ2-7	13	TRBV29-1	CSVDLAGSYEQYF	TGCAGCGTTGATCTAGCGGGGTCCTACGAGCAGTACTTC
-	-	TRBJ1-6	19	TRBV12-5	CASGLVLEGFFINNSPLHF	TGTGCTAGTGGTTTGGTACTAGAGGGTTTTTTCATTAATAATTCACCCCTCCACTTT
-	few	TRBJ2-1	16	TRBV18	CASSPYAPSSYNEQFF	TGTGCCAGCTCACCCTACGCCCCGAGCTCCTACAATGAGCAGTTCTTC
-	few	TRBJ2-5	15	TRBV13	CASSALGADQETQYF	TGTGCCAGCAGCGCCCTCGGGGCGGATCAAGAGACCCAGTACTTC
-	-	TRBJ1-2	14	TRBV12-3/TRBV12-4	CASSFQAVPYGYTF	TGTGCCAGCAGTTTTCAGGCAGTCCCCTATGGCTACACCTTC
-	-	TRBJ2-7	14	TRBV5-1	CASSWGGGNYEQYF	TGCGCCAGCAGCTGGGGAGGGGGTAACTACGAGCAGTACTTC
-	many	TRBJ1-2	15	TRBV6-5	CASSSVLGASGGYTF	TGTGCCAGCAGTTCGGTCCTAGGGGCTTCGGGCGGCTACACCTTC
-	-	TRBJ1-1	13	TRBV11-2	CASSGGTHTEAFF	TGTGCCAGCAGTGGGGGGACCCATACTGAAGCTTTCTTT
-	-	TRBJ1-2	13	TRBV20-1	CSARDYNRVSYTF	TGCAGTGCTAGAGATTATAACAGGGTCAGCTACACCTTC
-	-	TRBJ2-7	16	TRBV5-5	CASSLEWRQGPYEQYF	TGTGCCAGCAGCTTGGAGTGGCGGCAGGGTCCCTACGAGCAGTACTTC
-	once	TRBJ2-7	15	TRBV5-1	CASSFLQGSTYEQYF	TGCGCCAGCAGCTTTCTTCAGGGTTCTACCTACGAGCAGTACTTC
-	few	TRBJ2-7	14	TRBV5-1	CASSLEGFTYEQYF	TGCGCCAGCAGCTTAGAGGGTTTTACCTACGAGCAGTACTTC
TRBD2	-	TRBJ2-3	13	TRBV2	CAKGTSGTDTQYF	TGTGCCAAAGGGACTAGCGGCACAGATACGCAGTATTTT
-	-	TRBJ1-5	15	TRBV7-6	CASSLDPGVGQPQHF	TGTGCCAGCAGCTTAGATCCGGGGGTCGGTCAGCCCCAGCATTTT
TRBD2	-	TRBJ2-2	17	TRBV2	CASSRNLGLTNTGELFF	TGTGCCAGCAGTCGTAACTTGGGACTAACGAACACCGGGGAGCTGTTTTTT
TRBD1	-	TRBJ2-7	15	TRBV12-3/TRBV12-4	CASSLKQGVIYEQYF	TGTGCCAGCAGTTTAAAACAGGGGGTGATCTACGAGCAGTACTTC
-	-	TRBJ1-5	14	TRBV10-3	CAISPGESNQPQHF	TGTGCCATCAGTCCAGGGGAGAGCAATCAGCCCCAGCATTTT
-	few	TRBJ2-7	13	TRBV7-6	CATRDSSTYEQYF	TGTGCCACCCGGGACTCCTCAACCTACGAGCAGTACTTC
-	many	TRBJ2-3	13	TRBV5-1	CASRAGPTDTQYF	TGCGCCAGCAGGGCGGGGCCCACAGATACGCAGTATTTT
TRBD2	few	TRBJ2-1	16	TRBV12-3/TRBV12-4	CASSLRGLAGVNEQFF	TGTGCCAGCAGTTTGCGGGGACTAGCGGGAGTCAATGAGCAGTTCTTC
-	few	TRBJ1-1	13	TRBV6-6	CASSWGMNTEAFF	TGTGCCAGCAGTTGGGGAATGAACACTGAAGCTTTCTTT
-	-	TRBJ2-7	13	TRBV10-3	CAISESDNYEQYF	TGTGCCATCAGTGAGTCGGATAATTACGAGCAGTACTTC
TRBD2	-	TRBJ2-7	15	TRBV7-2	CASSTRTSGRNEQYF	TGTGCCAGCAGCACTAGGACTAGCGGGAGGAACGAGCAGTACTTC
-	-	TRBJ2-3	14	TRBV6-1	CASSPSRDTDTQYF	TGTGCCAGCAGTCCCTCCAGGGACACAGATACGCAGTATTTT
TRBD2	-	TRBJ2-3	19	TRBV11-2	CASSPSFWTSGSLTDTQYF	TGTGCCAGCAGCCCCTCTTTTTGGACTAGCGGGAGTCTCACAGATACGCAGTATTTT
TRBD1	few	TRBJ1-6	20	TRBV12-3/TRBV12-4	CASSSIRDRGSRDFNSPLHF	TGTGCCAGCAGTAGTATCCGGGACAGGGGGTCCCGGGATTTTAATTCACCCCTCCACTTT
-	many	TRBJ2-1	12	TRBV20-1	CSAALRGNEQFF	TGCAGTGCTGCCCTTCGGGGCAATGAGCAGTTCTTC
-	few	TRBJ1-1	13	TRBV2	CASSRGGGPEAFF	TGTGCCAGTTCTCGGGGGGGCGGACCTGAAGCTTTCTTT
-	few	TRBJ1-1	14	TRBV4-3	CASSPLPTNTEAFF	TGCGCCAGCAGCCCTTTGCCGACCAACACTGAAGCTTTCTTT